This TCR beta chain is from a study of blood T cell repertoires in COVID-19. Looking at the study overall: Material from acute and convalescent COVID-19 was sourced from the United States, Italy and Spain. In each case, the material was cDNA or gDNA derived from T cells, B-cell-depleted T cells, or PBMCs.

Some clones are missing from TCRdb's copy, which holds only in-frame ones; the method was immunoSEQ multiplex PCR. The table shows about 180,000 clones, with roughly three quarters occurring only once. This clone has only one observation. Germline CDR1 SGHVS, CDR2 FQNEAQ. This CDR3 comprises 15 residues. The V and J ends lost 0 bases and 7 bases respectively, with 15 bases between them. The sequencing input was peripheral blood. V is TRBV7-8 and J is TRBJ1-1; possible D gene TRBD1, 5 bases. The origin of this receptor is a woman of 80 years or more with COVID-19, enrolled during active disease. CDR3 amino acids: CASSLAARGWNEAFF. For the CDR3, the DNA is TGTGCCAGCAGCTTAGCGGCCCGGGGGTGGAATGAAGCTTTCTTT.